This TCR beta chain came from a study of CD8 T cells in ankylosing spondylitis. Regarding the study as a whole: Matched ankylosing spondylitis synovial fluid reportedly showed significant enrichment of disease-linked clones. Reports of some motif variants in reactive arthritis synovial fluid and blood predate this one. For ankylosing spondylitis blood, a TCR beta motif of about eight highly homologous variants appeared characteristic.

This clonotype turned up a few times. Antigen specificity is unknown. The CDR3 is made up of 14 amino acids. CDR1 is SGDLS and CDR2 is YYNGEE in the germline V gene. Trimming took 2 bases from V and 11 from J, leaving 17 bases between them. TCRdb called the 5' RACE reads again in MiXCR, with one record for every CDR3 protein. Among hundreds of thousands of distinct CDR3 sequences, approximately 17% were seen once, and the ten largest hold 0.95% to 1.1%. The chain couples TRBV9 to TRBJ2-1, with D perhaps assigned TRBD1 or TRBD2 (5 bases each). This receptor was identified in a male donor with ankylosing spondylitis. The sequenced sample consisted of blood, either unsorted or a sorted T cell fraction (not recorded which). The CDR3 protein is CASSVRGDPRQQFF. DNA for the CDR3: TGTGCCAGCAGCGTCCGAGGGGACCCCAGACAGCAGTTCTTC.